This T cell receptor beta chain originates from a study of cytomegalovirus exposure and HLA in healthy donors (dated by TCRdb to the late 2010s). Context from the whole study: According to an earlier analysis of a few hundred of the donors, about 179 million T cells yielded 100 million or so unique TCR beta sequences and 276 Gb of sequence data. Of the approximately 400 genotyped donors, about 80% fell in the genetic ancestry cluster associated with self-reported Caucasian donors. Using immunosequencing, the study profiled T cell repertoires from around 680 subjects and related those repertoires to cytomegalovirus serostatus. A later genetic analysis took genome-wide SNP genotypes for about three fifths of the 666 donors and used that subset as a discovery cohort. Every discovery cohort repertoire had been produced on one sequencing platform. Along with the approximately 670-subject first cohort, a separate validation cohort of approximately 110 different subjects was used. Typing coverage differed by locus: A, B, C, DRB1 and DQB1 were typed in roughly 629-630 donors, DQA1 in 522, DPA1 in 606, and DPB1 in 450 to 480. HLA typing covered class I and class II loci at four-digit resolution. Alongside the repertoire data, information on donor age, sex, ethnicity and CMV serostatus was compiled. An early release covering about 600 HLA-typed donors comprised about 300 gigabases of sequencing data and about 90 million unique TCR sequences. On average, around 240,000 unique TCR beta nucleotide sequences were sequenced per donor among 398 genotyped donors of the cohort, with 15% to 20% of those sequences being non-productive. To predict cytomegalovirus infection status, the study combined high-throughput TCR immunosequencing, statistical association of individual TCRs with disease status, and machine learning. An earlier analysis of several hundred of the donors used high-throughput TCR beta sequencing to judge whether each TCR beta V gene segment behaved as functional or pseudogenic. The study aimed to test whether signatures of past pathogen exposure could be identified by cataloging public T cell receptors. In the later analysis, no new phenotypic data were used to find candidate immune exposures; instead, reliance was placed on TCR beta sequences and their occurrence across donors. Because of strong linkage in the cohort, 4 to 6 DR-DQ haplotypes were treated as single units for association and clustering. To study patterns of TCR occurrence, a later analysis re-analyzed previously published TCR beta repertoires from 550 to 800 donors and added high-resolution HLA genotyping. The paper's findings and limits, for the study overall: A total of around 150 TCR beta chains were listed by the study as associated with cytomegalovirus. Several of the top co-occurrence clusters appeared to be linked to parvovirus B19, influenza, CMV and Epstein-Barr virus, according to a later analysis. A cluster of highly shared sequence variants was judged likely to be a technical artifact of the sequencing pipeline. In both the original and validation cohorts, the classifier was reported to diagnose cytomegalovirus status with high specificity and sensitivity. Correlated functional status among segregating V segments might reflect linkage disequilibrium, but an unknown experimental factor could not be ruled out. Sequencing depth was assumed to be roughly uniform across donors in the presence/absence analyses, though that assumption may not hold. A further reported finding was that TCR beta sequences accurately predicted the HLA-A and HLA-B alleles for most subjects in the first cohort. When HLA alleles, especially DR and DQ, strongly co-occurred, TCR associations were difficult to assign to individual alleles. An association between a missense DCLRE1C variant and V-gene and J-gene trimming of TCR beta chains was found in a later genetic analysis and replicated in an independent cohort. The earlier analysis of fewer than 750 of the donors excluded fewer than 20 rarely observed V segments, including chromosome 9 orphons, because counts were too low. In a later analysis, TCR association rates were found to vary across HLA loci, with the most associated TCRs seen for DRB1 alleles and the fewest for HLA-C alleles. Most TCR sequences were seen in very few donors, while some public TCRs were found in many individuals. In a later analysis, most CMV-associated TCR beta chains were found to appear HLA-restricted, with HLA associations seemingly driven largely by CMV exposure. Compared with the approximately 710-donor mean, donors in an Asian-associated ancestry cluster had fewer N-insertions in productive TCRs, according to a later genetic analysis. Some IMGT-functional V segments, including TRBV6-2 and TRBV6-3, could not be distinguished by the 87-base-pair reads and were therefore excluded. At a false discovery rate of 0.05, a later analysis linked 15,000 to 20,000 TCR beta sequences to specific HLA alleles. A later analysis found that HLA-associated TCR beta chains were more clonally expanded and had lower generation probabilities than equally common non-associated chains. For the cohort, immune exposure information was limited to CMV serostatus. HLA typing was unavailable for some donors at each locus, so association tests used only the typed subset. The cohort was sequenced for TCR beta chains only, and without alpha or paired-chain data the features that could be detected were limited. A few of the identified cytomegalovirus-associated TCR beta chains were confirmed in vitro to be specific for cytomegalovirus antigens. In an earlier analysis of more than 500 of the donors, most TCR beta V segments appeared in productive rearrangements about 87% or about 30% of the time, broadly matching IMGT annotations. The authors suggested that the approach could potentially be generalized to other disease states and immunological phenotypes.

This clone was detected only a few times. The antigen it binds to is not known. Per-nucleotide qualities are absent, and no much larger clonotype sits a single base away. Library prep was done by the immunoSEQ multiplex PCR assay. The multiplex PCR relied on a mix of 60 forward primers for TCR Vbeta segments and 13 reverse primers for TCR Jbeta segments. The CDR3 region of rearranged TCR beta genes was amplified from genomic DNA with a multiplex PCR assay. On the Illumina HiSeq System, the amplified TCR beta libraries were sequenced as 87-base-pair reads. Under the source paper's analysis protocol: A later analysis counted about 82 million unique TCR beta chains across the 700 or so repertoires, and roughly 11 million of these chains were shared by at least two donors. A nearest-neighbor algorithm error-corrected the raw reads and collapsed the reads into unique sequences, merging closely related sequences to remove PCR and sequencing errors. CDR3 sequences were aligned to IMGT reference sequences to assign V, D and J gene segments. For a sequence to be retained, a match of at least six nucleotides was required to both a V gene segment and a J gene segment. Rearrangements were classified as productive when the CDR3 lacked stop codons and remained in frame with V and J, and all other rearrangements were classified as non-productive. Following IMGT convention, CDR3 was defined as the stretch from the second conserved V-encoded cysteine to the conserved J-encoded phenylalanine. The earlier analysis of roughly 590 of the donors excluded sequences that lacked an unambiguous match to a single V gene segment. An earlier analysis of some 610 of the donors called V segments functional above 56.7% productive rearrangements and segregating when the between-donor standard deviation exceeded 5%. To diagnose cytomegalovirus status from the catalog of TCR beta chain sequences, a statistical classification framework was built. A later analysis assigned V and J genes by comparing TCR nucleotide sequences with IMGT/GENE-DB human TR gene sequences. A later analysis assigned CDR3 sequences and most-parsimonious VDJ recombination scenarios with the TCRdist pipeline. A later analysis defined each TCR beta chain by its CDR3 amino acid sequence plus V-gene family, and excluded reads lacking a unique V-gene family. To address suspected cross-contamination and a sequencing artifact, a later analysis removed around 600 highly shared, low-generation-probability nucleotide sequences. In a later analysis, a clonal expansion index for each public chain was calculated from normalized within-repertoire ranks of inferred template counts. In a later analysis, generation probabilities were computed using a VDJ recombination model fitted to out-of-frame rearrangements, and the results were checked against IGoR. In a later analysis, TCR-TCR, TCR-HLA and TCR-CMV co-occurrence was scored with hypergeometric tests, and a repertoire-size bias correction was applied to TCR pairs. In a later analysis, false discovery rates were estimated by permuting HLA or CMV assignments 20 times. In a later analysis, co-occurring TCRs were grouped using DBSCAN, and TCRdist sequence similarity was added for clustering within HLA-allele-positive subsets. Repertoires with fewer than 30,000 or more than 120,000 public chains were left out of co-occurrence clustering, as were five repertoires with anomalous nucleotide sharing. TCRdb's version of the immuneACCESS table is confined to in-frame rearrangements and falls short of the full clone set. An unresolved V gene accounts for under half of the shortfall where checked; the remainder is of unknown origin. From that table come the V and J calls and clone size; the DNA was used to work out D and trimming. For this sample there are 100,000 to 120,000 clones; 65% to 80% appear just once. Of the sample, about 6% is held by the ten largest clones.

The cohort comprised 550 to 700 healthy bone marrow donors. At the time of sampling, all cohort members were nominally healthy, though unrecorded immune exposures were likely present. The donor tested CMV seronegative, placing the donor among the 350 to 400 seronegative members of the cohort. A peripheral blood sample was collected from each donor, and TCR beta sequencing was performed on peripheral blood mononuclear cells. Genomic DNA extraction from the blood cell samples was performed with the Qiagen DNeasy Blood Extraction Kit. The germline V gene (reference sequence) yields MNHEY for CDR1 and SMNVEV for CDR2. Trimming takes 3 bases from V and 8 bases from J, and the germline ends sit 10 bases apart. From the cysteine through the phenylalanine, the CDR3 covers 13 amino acids. Just CDR3 DNA is preserved here, 39 bases in frame from base 1.

The clonotype comes from a male donor in good health and CMV-seronegative. The V and J segments used are TRBV27 and TRBJ1-4; there is no confident call for the D gene. The sequenced material came from PBMCs. The DNA reads as follows: TGTGCCAGCAGTTTCGGGATGGAAGAAAAACTGTTTTTT. Its protein is CASSFGMEEKLFF.